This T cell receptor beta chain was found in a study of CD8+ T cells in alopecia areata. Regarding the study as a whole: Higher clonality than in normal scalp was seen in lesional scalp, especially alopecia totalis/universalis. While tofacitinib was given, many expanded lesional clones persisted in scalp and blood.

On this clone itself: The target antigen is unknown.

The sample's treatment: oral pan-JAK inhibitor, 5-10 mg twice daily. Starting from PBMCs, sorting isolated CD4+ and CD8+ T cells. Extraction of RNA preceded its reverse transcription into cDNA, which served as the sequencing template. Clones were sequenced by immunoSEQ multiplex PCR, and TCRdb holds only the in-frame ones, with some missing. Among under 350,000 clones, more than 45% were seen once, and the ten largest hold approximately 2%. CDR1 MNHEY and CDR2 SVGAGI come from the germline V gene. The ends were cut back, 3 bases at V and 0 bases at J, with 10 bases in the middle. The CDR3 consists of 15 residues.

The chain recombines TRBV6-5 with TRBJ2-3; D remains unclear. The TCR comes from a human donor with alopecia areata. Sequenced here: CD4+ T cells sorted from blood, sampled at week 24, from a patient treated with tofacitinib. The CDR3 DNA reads TGTGCCAGCAGTTATCAGAGAACTAGCACAGATACGCAGTATTTT. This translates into CASSYQRTSTDTQYF.